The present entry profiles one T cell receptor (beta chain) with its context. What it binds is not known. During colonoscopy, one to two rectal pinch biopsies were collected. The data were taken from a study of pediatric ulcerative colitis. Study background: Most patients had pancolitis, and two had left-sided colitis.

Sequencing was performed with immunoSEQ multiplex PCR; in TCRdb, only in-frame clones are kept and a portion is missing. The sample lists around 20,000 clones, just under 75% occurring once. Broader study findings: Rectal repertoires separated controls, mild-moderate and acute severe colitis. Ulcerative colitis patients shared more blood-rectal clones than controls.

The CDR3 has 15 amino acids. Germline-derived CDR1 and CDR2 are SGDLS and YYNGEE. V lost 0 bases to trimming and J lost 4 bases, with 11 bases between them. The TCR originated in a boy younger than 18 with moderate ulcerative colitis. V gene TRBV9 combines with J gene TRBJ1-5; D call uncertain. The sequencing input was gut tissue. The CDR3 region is CASSVVRDENQPQHF. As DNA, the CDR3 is TGTGCCAGCAGCGTAGTGAGGGATGAGAATCAGCCCCAGCATTTT.